This entry lists 30 T cell receptor beta chains sequenced from one sample in a study of cytomegalovirus exposure and HLA in healthy donors. A multiplex PCR was run with 60 Vbeta primers and 13 Jbeta primers. Profiled with immunoSEQ multiplex PCR; TCRdb holds only in-frame clones, not every one. The sample holds about 95,000 clones, 75% to 85% seen once. Sequencing used PBMCs. The receptors were gathered from a woman between 40 and 55 years old in good health and CMV-seronegative.

This clone has a single count. As DNA, the CDR3 is TGTGCCAGCATGCACTTGTACCACTATGGCTACACCTTC. The encoded protein is CASMHLYHYGYTF. The chain recombines TRBV2 with TRBJ1-2, with D hard to call. This CDR3 has 13 residues. V was clipped by 7 bases and J by 3 bases, with 12 bases between them. Germline V gene lookup returns CDR1 SNHLY and CDR2 FYNNEI.

The table lists this clone with a few counts. The CDR3 loop is CASSLVGGGKGTDTQYF. The CDR3, as DNA: TGTGCCAGCAGCTTAGTAGGCGGCGGGAAAGGCACAGATACGCAGTATTTT. V is TRBV11-2 and J is TRBJ2-3; D is perhaps TRBD2 (6 bases). The CDR3 length is 17 residues. Between the trimmed V and J ends, which lost 1 base and 1 base, there was a span of 15 bases. In germline, CDR1 is SGHAT, CDR2 FQNNGV.

In this sample, this clone turned up a few times. In the same sample, other DNA sequences code for this CDR3. The chain employs TRBV18 and TRBJ2-7, with D perhaps TRBD1 (5 bases). In germline, CDR1 is KGHSH, CDR2 LQKENI. V lost 1 base and J 3 bases, leaving 7 bases between the germline ends. CDR3 length: 13 amino acids. This chain's CDR3 is CASSPRGSYEQYF. The CDR3 region has the DNA TGTGCCAGCTCACCACGGGGCAGCTACGAGCAGTACTTC.

V and J are TRBV2 and TRBJ2-7, with a weak D call TRBD2 (5 bases). The CDR3 runs 13 residues. Germline V lookup: CDR1 SNHLY, CDR2 FYNNEI. V was cut by 10 bases and J by 4 bases, with 17 bases left in between. CDR3 region: CATDVGSMYEQYF. Written as DNA, the CDR3 is TGTGCCACCGACGTAGGGAGTATGTACGAGCAGTACTTC.

This chain joins TRBV5-4 and TRBJ1-2, with D unresolved. Germline lookup yields CDR1 SGHNT and CDR2 YYREEE (reference sequence). The CDR3 length is 13 residues. V was pared by 2 bases and J by 12 bases, with 17 bases between. As DNA, the CDR3 is TGTGCCAGCAGCTTTGGTTGGCAGACTAAGGACACCTTC. Translated, it gives CASSFGWQTKDTF.

The rearrangement joins TRBV7-9 to TRBJ1-6, with D unresolved. The germline gives CDR1 SEHNR, CDR2 FQNEAQ (reference sequence). CDR3 length equals 16 residues. V was shortened by 5 bases and J by 0 bases, with 11 bases between the two germline ends. In nucleotides, the CDR3 is TGTGCCAGCAGCCCCGATTCCAGCTCCTATAATTCACCCCTCCACTTT. Its protein is CASSPDSSSYNSPLHF. The variable domain in full, completed from reference TRBV7-9 and TRBJ1-6, reads DTGVSQNPRHKITKRGQNVTFRCDPISEHNRLYWYRQTLGQGPEFLTYFQNEAQLEKSRLLSDRFSAERPKGSFSTLEIQRTEQGDSAMYLCASSPDSSSYNSPLHFGNGTRLTVT.

The V and J genes are TRBV25-1 and TRBJ2-1; 9 nucleotides agree with TRBD1. Per the germline V gene, CDR1 is MGHDK and CDR2 is SYGVNS. V lost 5 bases and J lost 6; bases outside the gene matches: 11. This CDR3 is 16 amino acids long. The CDR3 region is CASSYTGTGYPNEQFF. As DNA, the CDR3 is TGTGCCAGCAGTTACACGGGGACAGGGTACCCCAATGAGCAGTTCTTC.

The rearrangement links TRBV9 to TRBJ2-1; D might be TRBD2 (6 bases). V was cut by 4 bases and J by 2 bases, with 10 bases left in between. In germline, CDR1 is SGDLS, CDR2 YYNGEE. This CDR3 comprises 14 residues. Here the CDR3 reads CASSQVAAYNEQFF. The CDR3 nucleotides read TGTGCCAGCAGCCAAGTAGCGGCCTACAATGAGCAGTTCTTC.

The chain combines TRBV7-8 with TRBJ1-1; D is perhaps TRBD1 (5 bases). Germline V gene data show CDR1 as SGHVS and CDR2 as FQNEAQ. The CDR3 runs to 16 residues. Deletions cut 8 bases from V and 4 bases from J, with 23 bases between. The chain's CDR3 is CASSPGGERRSTEAFF. CDR3 nucleotide sequence: TGTGCCAGCTCCCCGGGGGGGGAAAGAAGGAGCACTGAAGCTTTCTTT.

The J gene is TRBJ1-1, the V gene TRBV19; tentative D call: TRBD1 (5 bases). V was trimmed by 3 bases and J by 7 bases, leaving 9 bases between them. Germline CDR1 is LNHDA and CDR2 is SQIVND (reference sequence). This CDR3 contains 12 residues. This CDR3 is CASSIQGVEAFF. The CDR3 bases are TGTGCCAGTAGTATCCAGGGCGTTGAAGCTTTCTTT. The variable domain in full, with the rest retrieved from reference TRBV19 and TRBJ1-1, is DGGITQSPKYLFRKEGQNVTLSCEQNLNHDAMYWYRQDPGQGLRLIYYSQIVNDFQKGDIAEGYSVSREKKESFPLTVTSAQKNPTAFYLCASSIQGVEAFFGQGTRLTVV.

The V call is TRBV19, the J call TRBJ2-1, with D possibly being TRBD2 (5 bases). CDR1 is LNHDA, CDR2 SQIVND, per germline (reference sequence). The CDR3 consists of 14 residues. Deletions cut 4 bases from V and 8 bases from J, with 15 bases between. The chain's CDR3 is CASSRTPKTDEQFF. CDR3 sequence (DNA): TGTGCCAGTAGTAGGACTCCTAAGACCGATGAGCAGTTCTTC.

The chain has TRBV7-9 and TRBJ2-3; D may be TRBD1 (6 bases). Trimming shortened V by 4 bases and J by 1 base, and 6 bases separated the two germline ends. The CDR3 has 13 residues. CDR1 and CDR2 (germline): SEHNR, FQNEAQ (reference sequence). CDR3 sequence: CASSSGGTDTQYF. The CDR3 nucleotides are TGTGCCAGCAGCTCAGGGGGCACAGATACGCAGTATTTT. The full variable domain, completed using reference TRBV7-9 and TRBJ2-3, is DTGVSQNPRHKITKRGQNVTFRCDPISEHNRLYWYRQTLGQGPEFLTYFQNEAQLEKSRLLSDRFSAERPKGSFSTLEIQRTEQGDSAMYLCASSSGGTDTQYFGPGTRLTVL.

This chain uses TRBV9 with TRBJ2-3; D call uncertain. The germline V gene encodes CDR1 SGDLS and CDR2 YYNGEE. V gave up 0 bases and J gave up 4 bases, with 15 bases separating them. This CDR3 is built from 16 residues. For the CDR3, the DNA is TGTGCCAGCAGCGTAGCTACGGGTTCACGACCAGATACGCAGTATTTT. The encoded protein is CASSVATGSRPDTQYF.

The J gene is TRBJ1-2, the V gene TRBV4-2; D is unresolved. Trimming took 1 base from V and 4 from J, leaving 10 bases between them. Germline V gene data show CDR1 as LGHNA and CDR2 as YNFKEQ. CDR3 length: 14 residues. In DNA, the CDR3 is TGTGCCAGCAGCCAAGGAGAGGGTACCTATGGCTACACCTTC. This codes for CASSQGEGTYGYTF.

This sequence joins TRBV10-3 and TRBJ2-3, with D perhaps TRBD2 (6 bases). The CDR3 consists of 14 residues. Trimming shortened V by 6 bases and J by 4 bases, and 14 bases separated the two germline ends. Germline CDR1 and CDR2: ENHRY and SYGVKD. CDR3 in DNA: TGTGCCATCAGCAACTCGGGAGTCGCAGATACGCAGTATTTT. Amino acids: CAISNSGVADTQYF.

This clone is termed medium-sized. The rearrangement joins TRBV6-1 to TRBJ2-7; tentative D call: TRBD1 (6 bases). V shed 3 bases and J shed 5 bases, with 17 bases lying between them. This CDR3 contains 15 residues. Germline V gene lookup returns CDR1 MNHNS and CDR2 SASEGT. The CDR3 nucleotides read TGTGCCAGCAGTGAGGAGTCAGGGGAGTTCCACGAGCAGTACTTC. Translation: CASSEESGEFHEQYF.

The chain combines TRBV7-9 with TRBJ1-2; tentatively, D is TRBD1 (6 bases). CDR3 length: 15 residues. The germline V and J ends were trimmed by 5 bases and 1 base, with 14 bases remaining between them. The germline gives CDR1 SEHNR, CDR2 FQNEAQ (reference sequence). CDR3 nucleotide sequence: TGTGCCAGCAGCGCTGGACTAGGGGGTAACTATGGCTACACCTTC. Amino acids: CASSAGLGGNYGYTF.

The J gene is TRBJ1-2, the V gene TRBV5-4, with 7 bases fitting TRBD1. Losses at the gene ends were 3 bases for V and 2 bases for J; bases not matched to a gene: 7. The CDR3 runs to 15 residues. The V gene's germline CDR1 is SGHNT and CDR2 YYREEE (reference sequence). The CDR3 reads CASSSGTDANYGYTF. The CDR3 DNA sequence: TGTGCCAGCAGCTCCGGGACAGACGCGAACTATGGCTACACCTTC. Variable domain in full (rest from reference TRBV5-4 and TRBJ1-2): ETGVTQSPTHLIKTRGQQVTLRCSSQSGHNTVSWYQQALGQGPQFIFQYYREEENGRGNFPPRFSGLQFPNYSSELNVNALELDDSALYLCASSSGTDANYGYTFGSGTRLTVV.

J is TRBJ2-7 and V is TRBV28; 9 bases map to TRBD1. J was trimmed by 0 bases and V by 2 bases; bases with no gene match: 2. The CDR3 is 15 amino acids. CDR1 and CDR2 (germline): MDHEN, SYDVKM. The CDR3 DNA is TGTGCCAGCAGTTTAAAGGGACAGGGCTCCTACGAGCAGTACTTC. Residues: CASSLKGQGSYEQYF.

The chain is built from TRBV4-2 and TRBJ2-1; 10 bases match TRBD2. V gave up 2 bases and J gave up 8 bases; unmatched junction bases: 9. This CDR3 has 16 residues. CDR1 and CDR2 from the germline V gene are LGHNA and YNFKEQ. The DNA of the CDR3 is TGTGCCAGCAGCCAAAGGGGAGGGCTAGCGGGGGATGAGCAGTTCTTC. This gives the protein CASSQRGGLAGDEQFF.

The genes are TRBV15 and TRBJ1-1; 8 positions match TRBD1. Germline V gene sequence: CDR1 LNHNV, CDR2 YYDKDF (reference sequence). The CDR3 runs 15 residues. Trimming at V came to 4 bases and at J to 3 bases, leaving 7 bases not matched to a gene. The CDR3 DNA follows: TGTGCCACCAGCACGGAGGACAGGGAGGACACTGAAGCTTTCTTT. Its translation is CATSTEDREDTEAFF.

This rearrangement joins TRBV4-2 to TRBJ2-7; D is unresolved. V was trimmed by 2 bases and J by 2 bases, leaving 7 bases between them. The CDR3 runs to 13 residues. Germline loops: CDR1 LGHNA, CDR2 YNFKEQ. The CDR3 sequence: CASSQRQAYEQYF. The CDR3 DNA reads TGTGCCAGCAGCCAAAGACAAGCCTACGAGCAGTACTTC.

The chain has TRBV5-6 and TRBJ1-3, with D maybe TRBD1 (6 bases). The V gene's germline CDR1 is SGHDT and CDR2 YYEEEE. This CDR3 has 18 amino acids. Trimming stripped 4 bases from V and 1 base from J, with 21 bases between. CDR3 region: CASSPRGARGPSGNTIYF. Here the CDR3 DNA reads TGTGCCAGCAGCCCTCGAGGTGCCAGGGGCCCGTCTGGAAACACCATATATTTT.

This clone was detected a few times. The V gene is TRBV2, the J gene TRBJ1-5, with 8 bases aligning to TRBD1. Germline CDR1 is SNHLY and CDR2 is FYNNEI. The CDR3 has 15 amino acids. J was trimmed by 6 bases and V by 1 base; bases with no gene match: 5. CDR3 DNA sequence: TGTGCCAGCAGTGAAGAGTCAGGGGGCGGTCAGCCCCAGCATTTT. It translates to CASSEESGGGQPQHF.

The gene calls are TRBV4-2 and TRBJ1-2, with 8 bases aligning to TRBD1. With V trimmed by 0 bases and J by 0 bases, 3 bases remained unmatched. CDR3 length: 16 residues. CDR1 is LGHNA, CDR2 YNFKEQ, per germline. CDR3 sequence reads: CASSQEQGAANYGYTF. The CDR3, as DNA: TGTGCCAGCAGCCAAGAGCAGGGGGCGGCTAACTATGGCTACACCTTC.

The rearrangement links TRBV2 to TRBJ1-5, with D tentatively TRBD1 (6 bases). Germline assignment: CDR1 SNHLY and CDR2 FYNNEI. Trimming cost V 2 bases and J 4 bases, with 15 bases left between them. The CDR3 is 16 residues long. The CDR3, as DNA: TGTGCCAGCAGTGAATCCGGGGACAAGGGGAATCAGCCCCAGCATTTT. Translation: CASSESGDKGNQPQHF.

The table lists this clone with a few counts. The chain links TRBV7-2 to TRBJ1-1; no reliable D call. V dropped 4 bases and J dropped 4 bases, with 4 bases sitting between them. Germline assignment: CDR1 SGHTA and CDR2 FQGNSA. The CDR3 loop spans 11 amino acids. As DNA, the CDR3 is TGTGCCAGCAGCTCTGTCACTGAAGCTTTCTTT. Amino acids: CASSSVTEAFF.

V and J are TRBV7-2 and TRBJ1-5; the D is unclear. The ends were cut back, 5 bases at V and 0 bases at J, with 11 bases in the middle. This CDR3 has 15 amino acids. Per the germline V gene, CDR1 is SGHTA and CDR2 is FQGNSA. DNA of the CDR3: TGTGCCAGCAGCGCCCAGGCTTATAGCAATCAGCCCCAGCATTTT. Its protein is CASSAQAYSNQPQHF. Together with reference TRBV7-2 and TRBJ1-5, the CDR3 gives the full variable domain: GAGVSQSPSNKVTEKGKDVELRCDPISGHTALYWYRQSLGQGLEFLIYFQGNSAPDKSGLPSDRFSAERTGGSVSTLTIQRTQQEDSAVYLCASSAQAYSNQPQHFGDGTRLSIL.

The chain uses TRBV6-1 and TRBJ2-7, with D unresolved. V lost 10 bases and J lost 2, with 6 bases in between. This CDR3 contains 10 residues. From germline, CDR1 is MNHNS and CDR2 SASEGT. The CDR3 DNA is TGTGCCACCGCGCCCTACGAGCAGTACTTC. This gives the protein CATAPYEQYF.

The chain uses TRBV25-1 and TRBJ2-3; D may be TRBD2 (6 bases). Trimming pared 0 bases from V and 0 bases from J, leaving 10 bases between. Per the germline V gene, CDR1 is MGHDK and CDR2 is SYGVNS. The CDR3 runs 16 residues. CDR3 in DNA: TGTGCCAGCAGTGAATATTTACGGGGGAGCACAGATACGCAGTATTTT. It specifies CASSEYLRGSTDTQYF.